These 26 T cell receptor beta chains were all obtained from the same sample, sequenced in a study of blood T cell repertoires in COVID-19. Libraries were prepared by immunoSEQ multiplex PCR; TCRdb keeps only in-frame clonotypes and omits some of them. Of 200,000 to 300,000 clones detected, roughly nine tenths appear once; the ten largest clones hold approximately 2.6%. Sequencing was performed on PBMCs or T cells enriched from blood (not recorded which). The source of these receptors is a woman aged 18-29 years who had recovered from COVID-19.

This chain links TRBV6-1 with TRBJ1-4; D is unresolved. CDR1 is MNHNS and CDR2 is SASEGT in the germline V gene. This CDR3 region has 16 residues. The V and J ends lost 1 base and 4 bases respectively, with 13 bases between them. The CDR3 sequence: CASSEGGQINNEKLFF. The CDR3 DNA follows: TGTGCCAGCAGTGAAGGTGGGCAGATCAATAATGAAAAACTGTTTTTT.

The J gene is TRBJ1-4, the V gene TRBV29-1; D not resolved. CDR1 is SQVTM and CDR2 is ANQGSEA in the germline V gene. V shed 6 bases and J shed 6 bases, with 14 bases lying between them. The CDR3 consists of 13 residues. The CDR3 DNA follows: TGCAGCGTGGCCGGGTCCCCGGATGAAAAACTGTTTTTT. This codes for CSVAGSPDEKLFF.

The chain's CDR3 is CASSQSQETGQDYNEQFF. CDR3 DNA sequence: TGCGCCAGCAGTCAATCCCAAGAGACGGGACAGGACTACAATGAGCAGTTCTTC. J is TRBJ2-1 and V is TRBV23-1; 8 nucleotides agree with TRBD1. TRBV23-1 is recorded as an ORF, its role being uncertain. This CDR3 spans 18 amino acids. Trimming removed 0 bases from V and 3 bases from J; junction bases left unmatched: 10.

CDR3 coding DNA: TGTGCCAGCAGCGCTCCCGACAGGGAGTCAGATACGCAGTATTTT. It codes for CASSAPDRESDTQYF. The genes are TRBV9 and TRBJ2-3; 7 nucleotides agree with TRBD1. V was clipped by 3 bases and J by 4 bases; unmatched bases: 8. The length of the CDR3 is 15 residues. The germline gives CDR1 SGDLS, CDR2 YYNGEE.

The rearrangement links TRBV2 to TRBJ2-7, with TRBD1 matching 9 bases. This CDR3 is built from 15 residues. Germline lookup yields CDR1 SNHLY and CDR2 FYNNEI. V gave up 2 bases and J gave up 2 bases; unmatched junction bases: 4. The CDR3 coding sequence is TGTGCCAGCAGTGAAACAGGGGGCGTTGCCTACGAGCAGTACTTC. This gives the protein CASSETGGVAYEQYF.

The rearrangement links TRBV10-1 to TRBJ1-5; D uncertain. CDR1 and CDR2 (germline): WNHNN, SYGVQD (reference sequence). This CDR3 is 17 amino acids long. Between the trimmed V and J ends, which lost 5 bases and 3 bases, there was a span of 20 bases. Here the CDR3 reads CASSFYPLAGLNQPQHF. CDR3 DNA sequence: TGCGCCAGCAGTTTCTATCCGTTAGCCGGACTCAATCAGCCCCAGCATTTT.

Written as DNA, the CDR3 is TGTGCCAGCAGCTTATTGGCGGTGTTTGCGGGGGGTAACGAGACCCAGTACTTC. Its translation: CASSLLAVFAGGNETQYF. This chain connects TRBV13 to TRBJ2-5, with 8 bases aligning to TRBD2. The V segment lost 2 bases and the J segment 5 bases; nucleotides outside the gene matches: 16. The CDR3 has 18 residues. Germline lookup yields CDR1 PRHDT and CDR2 FYEKMQ (reference sequence).

The rearrangement joins TRBV29-1 to TRBJ2-7; 8 bases line up with TRBD2. V gave up 7 bases and J gave up 0 bases; unmatched junction bases: 8. Germline values: CDR1 SQVTM, CDR2 ANQGSEA. The CDR3 totals 14 residues. CDR3 nucleotides: TGCAGCGCCAAACTAGCGGAGAGCTCCTACGAGCAGTACTTC. Translating it yields CSAKLAESSYEQYF.

The chain uses TRBV27 and TRBJ2-1; TRBD1 is a possible D gene (6 bases). CDR1 and CDR2 from the germline V gene are MNHEY and SMNVEV (reference sequence). The CDR3 spans 14 residues. Trimming took off 3 bases at V and 9 bases at J, with 15 bases between the two ends. The CDR3 DNA is TGTGCCAGCAGTTTCGGGACACAGTTTATTGAGCAGTTCTTC. Its protein is CASSFGTQFIEQFF.

The chain uses TRBV7-6 and TRBJ2-1; 9 positions match TRBD2. The CDR3 extends over 19 amino acids. Germline V gene lookup returns CDR1 SGHVS and CDR2 FNYEAQ. V lost 4 bases, J lost 2 bases, and 15 bases stayed unmatched. Here the CDR3 DNA reads TGTGCCAGCAGCTCGACTAGCGGCCTCACCGTTTTTACCTACAATGAGCAGTTCTTC. Translation: CASSSTSGLTVFTYNEQFF.

This chain joins TRBV2 and TRBJ2-7; TRBD1 is a possible D gene (6 bases). The CDR3 is made up of 15 amino acids. V lost 0 bases and J 3 bases, leaving 12 bases between the germline ends. CDR1 and CDR2 from the germline V gene are SNHLY and FYNNEI. CDR3 bases: TGTGCCAGCAGTGAAGCGTCTGGACAGATCTACGAGCAGTACTTC. Translated, it gives CASSEASGQIYEQYF. Variable domain in full (rest from reference TRBV2 and TRBJ2-7): EPEVTQTPSHQVTQMGQEVILRCVPISNHLYFYWYRQILGQKVEFLVSFYNNEISEKSEIFDDQFSVERPDGSNFTLKIRSTKLEDSAMYFCASSEASGQIYEQYFGPGTRLTVT.

The CDR3 DNA sequence: TGTGCCTGGAGACCCCCGGTAGGGAGCGGGAGCAAGAATGAGCAGTTCTTC. Translated: CAWRPPVGSGSKNEQFF. The chain has TRBV30 and TRBJ2-1; TRBD2 matches at 8 bases. Germline CDR1 and CDR2: GTSNPN and SVGIG (reference sequence). This CDR3 comprises 17 residues. After removal of 3 bases from V and 7 bases from J, the junction contained 17 bases not matched to a gene. The full variable domain, completed using reference TRBV30 and TRBJ2-1, is SQTIHQWPATLVQPVGSPLSLECTVEGTSNPNLYWYRQAAGRGLQLLFYSVGIGQISSEVPQNLSASRPQDRQFILSSKKLLLSDSGFYLCAWRPPVGSGSKNEQFFGPGTRLTVL.

CDR3 loop: CASAPSTGLDTQYF. CDR3 sequence (DNA): TGTGCTAGTGCCCCCTCGACGGGTTTAGATACGCAGTATTTT. The chain combines TRBV12-5 with TRBJ2-3, with unresolved D. This CDR3 is built from 14 residues. Trimming removed 7 bases from V and 5 bases from J, with 16 bases in between. The germline V gene has CDR1 LGHNT and CDR2 FRNRAP.

The rearrangement links TRBV10-1 to TRBJ2-7; D is unresolved. Germline V CDR1 and CDR2: WNHNN, SYGVQD (reference sequence). V was shortened by 2 bases and J by 2 bases, with 10 bases between the two germline ends. The CDR3 runs to 14 residues. The DNA for the CDR3 is TGCGCCAGCAGTGAGGAAGTGTCTACCTACGAGCAGTACTTC. It yields the protein CASSEEVSTYEQYF.

The chain has TRBV7-2 and TRBJ1-6; a weak D match, TRBD1 (5 bases). CDR1 SGHTA and CDR2 FQGNSA come from the germline V gene. The CDR3 runs to 17 residues. V shed 5 bases and J shed 5 bases, with 19 bases lying between them. CDR3 residues: CASSPPAGLGNNSPLHF. In DNA, the CDR3 is TGTGCCAGCAGCCCCCCGGCGGGGCTGGGGAATAATTCACCCCTCCACTTT.

This rearrangement joins TRBV3-1 (or the pseudogene TRBV3-2) to TRBJ1-4, with D perhaps TRBD1 (6 bases). This CDR3 spans 16 amino acids. Germline values: CDR1 LGHDT, CDR2 YNNKEL (reference sequence). The V gene lost 2 bases and the J gene lost 7 bases, with 17 bases spanning the gap. CDR3 loop: CASSQLGFTGIEKLFF. The CDR3 DNA follows: TGTGCCAGCAGCCAATTGGGTTTTACAGGGATTGAAAAACTGTTTTTT.

The V and J genes are TRBV10-3 and TRBJ1-5, with D tentatively TRBD1 (5 bases). The CDR3 has 14 residues. Germline V CDR1 and CDR2: ENHRY, SYGVKD. Trimming took 4 bases from V and 2 from J, leaving 9 bases between them. This CDR3 is CAISGQGGNQPQHF. The CDR3 DNA sequence: TGTGCCATCAGTGGGCAGGGTGGCAATCAGCCCCAGCATTTT.

The rearrangement uses TRBV4-1 and TRBJ2-5, with D tentatively TRBD2 (5 bases). CDR1 MGHRA and CDR2 YSYEKL come from the germline V gene. This CDR3 has 17 amino acids. Trimming pared 4 bases from V and 5 bases from J, leaving 23 bases between. CDR3 sequence reads: CASSPRLGRGREETQYF. The CDR3 DNA sequence: TGCGCCAGCAGCCCCCGATTGGGTCGGGGTAGGGAGGAGACCCAGTACTTC.

This chain joins TRBV18 and TRBJ2-5; D is ambiguous. Trimming took off 2 bases at V and 3 bases at J, with 7 bases between the two ends. The CDR3 consists of 13 residues. Germline assignment: CDR1 KGHSH and CDR2 LQKENI. The chain's CDR3 is CASSPATKETQYF. CDR3 coding DNA: TGTGCCAGCTCACCAGCGACAAAAGAGACCCAGTACTTC.

The chain combines TRBV6-5 with TRBJ2-1; 9 bases align to TRBD2. Germline lookup yields CDR1 MNHEY and CDR2 SVGAGI. V lost 6 bases and J lost 4; bases outside the gene matches: 4. The CDR3 contains 14 residues. The CDR3 region is CASRGLARYNEQFF. For the CDR3, the DNA is TGTGCCAGCAGAGGACTAGCGAGATACAATGAGCAGTTCTTC.

The rearrangement joins TRBV13 to TRBJ1-1; TRBD1 matches 7 bases. The CDR3 totals 16 residues. The V segment lost 5 bases and the J segment 6 bases; nucleotides outside the gene matches: 15. Per the germline V gene, CDR1 is PRHDT and CDR2 is FYEKMQ (reference sequence). Here the CDR3 DNA reads TGTGCCAGCAGCACACAAATGACAGGGATCGGACCTGAAGCTTTCTTT. Its protein product is CASSTQMTGIGPEAFF. The full variable domain, rest sourced from reference TRBV13 and TRBJ1-1, is AAGVIQSPRHLIKEKRETATLKCYPIPRHDTVYWYQQGPGQDPQFLISFYEKMQSDKGSIPDRFSAQQFSDYHSELNMSSLELGDSALYFCASSTQMTGIGPEAFFGQGTRLTVV.

The rearrangement joins TRBV30 to TRBJ2-3; tentatively, D is TRBD2 (5 bases). The CDR3 totals 14 residues. Looked up from germline, CDR1 is GTSNPN and CDR2 is SVGIG (reference sequence). Trimming took off 5 bases at V and 5 bases at J, with 17 bases between the two ends. CDR3 nucleotide sequence: TGTGCCTGGGCCCCGGGATCTTTGGGAGATACGCAGTATTTT. It specifies CAWAPGSLGDTQYF.

The V and J genes are TRBV30 and TRBJ2-7, with D possibly matching TRBD1 (5 bases). The V gene's germline CDR1 is GTSNPN and CDR2 SVGIG (reference sequence). This CDR3 has 12 residues. Deletions cut 0 bases from V and 4 bases from J, with 7 bases between. The CDR3 coding sequence is TGTGCCTGGAGTGTACAGGATTACGAGCAGTACTTC. It is translated as CAWSVQDYEQYF.

The chain is built from TRBV6-2 or TRBV6-3 and TRBJ1-2; D is undetermined. Germline assignment: CDR1 MNHEY and CDR2 SVGEGT. The CDR3 is 14 residues long. V was cut by 2 bases and J by 3 bases, with 10 bases left in between. The CDR3 bases are TGTGCCAGCAGTTACCGCGCTTCCGACTATGGCTACACCTTC. Protein sequence: CASSYRASDYGYTF.

This clone was counted between two and nine times. V gene TRBV9 combines with J gene TRBJ2-3, with D possibly TRBD2 on 7 matching bases. The CDR3 is made up of 15 amino acids. V lost 4 bases, J lost 6 bases, and 18 bases lay in between. CDR1 and CDR2 from the germline V gene are SGDLS and YYNGEE. Here the CDR3 DNA reads TGTGCCAGCAGCCAGGCGGGGGCCGGAGCTGATACGCAGTATTTT. Protein: CASSQAGAGADTQYF.

The chain combines TRBV6-5 with TRBJ2-7, with 10 bases lining up with TRBD2. CDR1 and CDR2 (germline): MNHEY, SVGAGI. V lost 8 bases to trimming and J lost 6 bases; unmatched junction nucleotides: 10. The CDR3 extends over 14 amino acids. CDR3: CASLSGRASAEQYF. CDR3 coding DNA: TGTGCCAGCTTGAGCGGGAGGGCCTCGGCCGAGCAGTACTTC.